This entry lists 10 T cell receptor beta chains sequenced from one sample in a study of CXCR3-negative and CXCR3-positive naive CD8 T cells. Findings and caveats of the study: TRB CDR3 hydrophobicity was greater in CXCR3-positive naive cells than in CXCR3-negative naive cells.

Their antigens are not known. All TRB cDNA libraries came from 5' RACE performed with UMI labels. TCRdb re-called the 5' RACE reads and gives one entry per CDR3 protein, without DNA. The listing records roughly 120,000 distinct CDR3 sequences. Specimen: naive CXCR3+ CD8+ T cells from blood. The sample's subset: CD45RO-CCR7+CD27+CD95- naive CD8+ T cells expressing CXCR3 (TNR3+). The receptors originated from a human donor in good health. Some clones in this sample may be carry-over from other donors' samples.

V gene TRBV7-9 combines with J gene TRBJ2-1; the D call of TRBD2 rests on TCRdb alone, since no DNA is present to check it. CDR3 length: 16 residues. CDR1 and CDR2 from the germline V gene are SEHNR and FQNEAQ (reference sequence). CDR3 in amino acids: CASSLDGLATNNEQFF.

The chain combines TRBV15 with TRBJ2-3; TCRdb picks TRBD1, but there is no DNA to check that call. The length of the CDR3 is 14 residues. Per germline, CDR1 LNHNV and CDR2 YYDKDF (reference sequence). The CDR3 reads CATSSRGSTDTQYF.

CDR3 amino acids: CASRDQDRGRTEAFF. The chain is built from TRBV2 and TRBJ1-1; TCRdb indicates TRBD1, and absent DNA this call remains unverified. The CDR3 runs to 15 residues. Germline-derived CDR1 and CDR2 are SNHLY and FYNNEI.

The chain combines TRBV27 with TRBJ2-5; TCRdb outputs TRBD1, but without DNA this stays unchecked. CDR1 is MNHEY and CDR2 is SMNVEV in the germline V gene (reference sequence). The CDR3 length is 14 residues. This CDR3 reads CASTARGAEETQYF.

This CDR3 reads CASSLVEVAEQFF. The chain is built from TRBV12-3 or TRBV12-4 and TRBJ2-1; TCRdb picks TRBD2, but there is no DNA to check that call. This CDR3 is built from 13 residues.

The chain employs TRBV20-1 and TRBJ2-1; the D gene TCRdb calls, TRBD1, cannot be checked with no DNA. Germline CDR1 is DFQATT and CDR2 is SNEGSKA (reference sequence). The CDR3 consists of 14 residues. The CDR3 loop is CSAGGPGARSEQLF.

This chain joins TRBV10-3 and TRBJ2-1. The CDR3 length is 14 residues. Germline V CDR1 and CDR2: ENHRY, SYGVKD. The CDR3 protein is CAISESLTSDEQFF.

The chain's CDR3 is CSVEGSYSTDTQYF. This chain joins TRBV29-1 and TRBJ2-3. The CDR3 spans 14 residues. CDR1 and CDR2 from the germline V gene are SQVTM and ANQGSEA.

The CDR3 spells CASTWDRMTDTQYF. The J gene is TRBJ2-3, the V gene TRBV6-2 or TRBV6-3; TCRdb's D call of TRBD1 is untestable without DNA. The CDR3 has 14 residues. The germline CDR1 and CDR2 sequences are MNHEY and SVGEGT.

This chain joins TRBV14 and TRBJ1-6. The CDR3 is made up of 16 amino acids. Germline CDR1 SGHDN, CDR2 FVKESK. CDR3 sequence reads: CASSQGLAGYNSPLHF.